The T cell receptor beta chain described here comes from a study of T-cell memory formation after mild COVID-19. In the study overall: In these data, TCR clusters were largely donor specific. Study-wide points: Within pre-infection memory, some responding clones were found, suggesting cross-reactive memory joined.

After 5'RACE with constant-segment primers, TCR alpha and TCR beta cDNA libraries carrying sample barcodes and UMIs were obtained. In TCRdb, the 5' RACE reads were re-called with MiXCR into one record per CDR3 protein. The sample contains 210,000 or so distinct CDR3 sequences, around 20% of which appear only once. A remark on this clonotype: Its specificity is unknown.

V lost 8 bases, J lost 1 base, and 14 bases lay in between. The CDR3 contains 14 residues. The germline CDR1 and CDR2 sequences are SEHNR and FQNEAQ (reference sequence). The chain recombines TRBV7-9 with TRBJ1-2, with D perhaps matching TRBD1 (6 bases). The sequence was collected from an adult woman who had mild COVID-19 (a few samples of this study predate the infection). Cell type and time point are not known. Material: PBMCs or a T cell subset sorted from them (not recorded which). The CDR3 DNA follows: TGTGCCAGCGGACAGCCCGAGATTAACTATGGCTACACCTTC. It translates to CASGQPEINYGYTF.